Each of the 29 T cell receptor beta chains below was sequenced from the same sample in a study of T cell responses to AZD1222 COVID-19 vaccine. Generated by immunoSEQ multiplex PCR, the TCRdb table keeps only in-frame clones and is missing some. The sample yields 90,000 to 130,000 clones, 70% to 90% seen once. Sample: peripheral blood, taken 28 days after the second AZD1222 dose. The receptor source for this set is an adult who received the AZD1222 COVID-19 vaccine.

The chain employs TRBV13 and TRBJ1-3, with a tentative D call TRBD1 (6 bases). Germline V gene sequence: CDR1 PRHDT, CDR2 FYEKMQ (reference sequence). The CDR3 runs 14 residues. V dropped 7 bases and J dropped 4 bases, with 14 bases sitting between them. CDR3 sequence (DNA): TGTGCCAGCAACCAGCGGGGGCAGGGAAACACCATATATTTT. This codes for CASNQRGQGNTIYF.

This chain connects TRBV3-1 (or the pseudogene TRBV3-2) to TRBJ1-3; 9 bases fit TRBD1. Germline-derived CDR1 and CDR2 are LGHDT and YNNKEL (reference sequence). The CDR3 loop spans 14 amino acids. After removal of 5 bases from V and 8 bases from J, the junction contained 7 bases not matched to a gene. Written as DNA, the CDR3 is TGTGCCAGCAGCTCTACAGGGGGCACGGACACCATATATTTT. Amino acid sequence: CASSSTGGTDTIYF.

The chain recombines TRBV6-4 with TRBJ1-1; D is unresolved. V was cut by 6 bases and J by 5 bases, with 10 bases left in between. From germline, CDR1 is MRHNA and CDR2 SNTAGT. This CDR3 is built from 12 residues. CDR3: CASREIITEAFF. CDR3 in DNA: TGTGCCAGCAGAGAAATAATAACTGAAGCTTTCTTT.

The V and J genes are TRBV11-2 and TRBJ2-5, with 9 bases that match TRBD2. The CDR3 extends over 16 amino acids. Germline V gene sequence: CDR1 SGHAT, CDR2 FQNNGV. J lost 7 bases, V lost 4 bases, and 13 bases had no gene match. CDR3 amino acids: CASSSPGLAALGTQYF. In DNA, the CDR3 is TGTGCCAGCAGCTCCCCGGGACTAGCTGCACTCGGGACCCAGTACTTC.

This sequence joins TRBV18 and TRBJ2-1, with TRBD1 matching 7 bases. Germline-derived CDR1 and CDR2 are KGHSH and LQKENI. The CDR3 spans 16 residues. V gave up 2 bases and J gave up 4 bases; unmatched junction bases: 8. DNA for the CDR3: TGTGCCAGCTCACCAGGGTACAGGGGCGGTTACAATGAGCAGTTCTTC. Translated, it gives CASSPGYRGGYNEQFF.

The chain recombines TRBV18 with TRBJ2-3; D not certain. CDR1 is KGHSH and CDR2 is LQKENI in the germline V gene. CDR3 length: 15 amino acids. The V end lost 3 bases, the J end lost 5 bases, and 15 bases lay between the germline ends. CDR3 amino acids: CASSPNGWKEDTQYF. The CDR3 DNA is TGTGCCAGCTCACCGAACGGGTGGAAGGAAGATACGCAGTATTTT.

V and J are TRBV5-6 and TRBJ2-1; the D is unclear. Looked up from germline, CDR1 is SGHDT and CDR2 is YYEEEE. The CDR3 covers 12 residues. Trimming removed 2 bases from V and 7 bases from J, with 7 bases in between. The CDR3 sequence is CASSFGLNEQFF. The CDR3 coding sequence is TGTGCCAGCAGCTTCGGGCTAAATGAGCAGTTCTTC.

The V call is TRBV6-5, the J call TRBJ2-7, with a weak D call TRBD1 (5 bases). The germline CDR1 and CDR2 sequences are MNHEY and SVGAGI. The V end lost 4 bases, the J end lost 4 bases, and 11 bases lay between the germline ends. The CDR3 covers 13 residues. The CDR3 nucleotides are TGTGCCAGCAGTTTCCGTAACAGGTACGAGCAGTACTTC. It yields the protein CASSFRNRYEQYF.

This clone was picked up one time. The chain is built from TRBV10-3 and TRBJ2-5, with 9 bases lining up with TRBD1. V lost 10 bases, J lost 2 bases, and 5 bases stayed unmatched. The CDR3 spans 13 residues. Per the germline V gene, CDR1 is ENHRY and CDR2 is SYGVKD. The CDR3 protein is CATNRGPQETQYF. CDR3 bases: TGTGCCACGAACAGGGGGCCTCAAGAGACCCAGTACTTC.

Points on this clone: The DNA is omitted, as the CDR3 cannot be located on it reliably, and the CDR3 follows TCRdb's listing. This chain joins TRBV21-1 and TRBJ1-3. TRBV21-1 is recorded as a pseudogene. The CDR3 is 17 amino acids long, termini counted. CDR3 in amino acids: CASSKTEYWCSGNTIYF.

V and J are TRBV7-8 and TRBJ1-2, with D hard to call. The germline CDR1 and CDR2 sequences are SGHVS and FQNEAQ. The V end lost 3 bases, the J end lost 6 bases, and 11 bases lay between the germline ends. The CDR3 length is 13 residues. DNA of the CDR3: TGTGCCAGCAGCTTCGCTTATCGCGATGGCTACACCTTC. This translates into CASSFAYRDGYTF. Together with reference TRBV7-8 and TRBJ1-2, the CDR3 gives the full variable domain: GAGVSQSPRYKVAKRGQDVALRCDPISGHVSLFWYQQALGQGPEFLTYFQNEAQLDKSGLPSDRFFAERPEGSVSTLKIQRTQQEDSAVYLCASSFAYRDGYTFGSGTRLTVV.

This clone has a handful of counts. J is TRBJ2-3 and V is TRBV9, with a possible D match to TRBD1 (6 bases). Germline CDR1 reads SGDLS; CDR2 reads YYNGEE. CDR3 length equals 14 residues. Trimming took 4 bases from V and 6 from J, leaving 15 bases between them. The CDR3 DNA reads TGTGCCAGCAGCCCCCACAGGGCTGATGATACGCAGTATTTT. As protein: CASSPHRADDTQYF. Full variable domain (rest looked up from reference TRBV9 and TRBJ2-3): DSGVTQTPKHLITATGQRVTLRCSPRSGDLSVYWYQQSLDQGLQFLIQYYNGEERAKGNILERFSAQQFPDLHSELNLSSLELGDSALYFCASSPHRADDTQYFGPGTRLTVL.

This rearrangement joins TRBV6-6 to TRBJ1-6; 9 bases fit TRBD1. The germline V gene encodes CDR1 MNHNY and CDR2 SVGAGI (reference sequence). The CDR3 sequence is 17 residues long. V lost 5 bases, J lost 10 bases, and 15 bases stayed unmatched. The CDR3 region has the DNA TGTGCCAGCAGTCCCTCCAGGGACAGGGAATTAGGGTCACCCCTCCACTTT. Translation gives CASSPSRDRELGSPLHF.

The chain couples TRBV28 to TRBJ1-3, with D maybe TRBD1 (5 bases). CDR1 and CDR2 from the germline V gene are MDHEN and SYDVKM. CDR3 length: 15 residues. V was clipped by 0 bases and J by 2 bases, with 8 bases between them. The CDR3: CASSLWQGAGNTIYF. The CDR3 nucleotides read TGTGCCAGCAGTTTATGGCAGGGTGCTGGAAACACCATATATTTT.

This rearrangement joins TRBV29-1 to TRBJ2-1; no firm D call. Deletions cut 1 base from V and 7 bases from J, with 8 bases between. Per the germline V gene, CDR1 is SQVTM and CDR2 is ANQGSEA. The CDR3 is 12 residues long. CDR3 sequence (DNA): TGCAGCGTTGAAGGGGTCTCGAATGAGCAGTTCTTC. Translated, it gives CSVEGVSNEQFF.

The chain couples TRBV30 to TRBJ1-6, with D unclear. V was cut by 2 bases and J by 5 bases, with 7 bases left in between. CDR1 and CDR2 from the germline V gene are GTSNPN and SVGIG (reference sequence). The CDR3 sequence is 13 residues long. DNA for the CDR3: TGTGCCTGGAGTCCGGGGAATAATTCACCCCTCCACTTT. Its translation is CAWSPGNNSPLHF.

The CDR3 loop reads CASSPGEGNQPQHF. In DNA form, the CDR3 reads TGTGCCAGCAGCCCCGGGGAGGGCAATCAGCCCCAGCATTTT. This chain uses TRBV6-4 with TRBJ1-5; no definite D call. V was shortened by 6 bases and J by 2 bases, with 11 bases between the two germline ends. The length of the CDR3 is 14 residues. Germline values: CDR1 MRHNA, CDR2 SNTAGT.

V usage is TRBV19 and J usage is TRBJ1-2; the D is unclear. The CDR3 contains 11 residues. The germline V gene has CDR1 LNHDA and CDR2 SQIVND (reference sequence). V lost 4 bases, J lost 6 bases, and 6 bases lay in between. The CDR3 bases are TGTGCCAGTAGTAGCAGTAATGGCTACACCTTC. Encoded protein: CASSSSNGYTF.

The gene calls are TRBV12-3 or TRBV12-4 and TRBJ1-1; weak D call: TRBD1 (5 bases). Trimming pared 2 bases from V and 4 bases from J, leaving 8 bases between. The CDR3 runs to 13 residues. CDR3 nucleotides: TGTGCCAGCAGTTTACAGGGATTCACTGAAGCTTTCTTT. Translated, it gives CASSLQGFTEAFF.

The CDR3 nucleotides read TGTGCCAGCAGTCTTAACTACAATGAGCAGTTCTTC. It codes for CASSLNYNEQFF. The J gene is TRBJ2-1, the V gene TRBV28; no clear D. The length of the CDR3 is 12 residues. The V and J ends lost 5 bases and 3 bases respectively, with 5 bases between them. Per the germline V gene, CDR1 is MDHEN and CDR2 is SYDVKM.

The chain has TRBV7-6 and TRBJ1-1; a possible D gene is TRBD1 (5 bases). The CDR3 runs to 15 residues. Trimming removed 2 bases at V and 5 bases at J, with 15 bases between. The germline gives CDR1 SGHVS, CDR2 FNYEAQ. The CDR3 protein is CASSLTVVWGTEAFF. For the CDR3, the DNA is TGTGCCAGCAGCTTAACCGTGGTTTGGGGGACTGAAGCTTTCTTT. The full variable domain, rest sourced from reference TRBV7-6 and TRBJ1-1, is GAGVSQSPRYKVTKRGQDVALRCDPISGHVSLYWYRQALGQGPEFLTYFNYEAQQDKSGLPNDRFSAERPEGSISTLTIQRTEQRDSAMYRCASSLTVVWGTEAFFGQGTRLTVV.

The chain combines TRBV6-5 with TRBJ1-5; tentatively, D is TRBD1 (6 bases). Germline V gene lookup returns CDR1 MNHEY and CDR2 SVGAGI. V was cut by 6 bases and J by 6 bases, with 15 bases left in between. This CDR3 is 14 amino acids long. The CDR3 DNA reads as TGTGCCAGCAGCTCCGGGGGCCAGAGTCAGCCCCAGCATTTT. Translation gives CASSSGGQSQPQHF.

J is TRBJ1-1 and V is TRBV11-3, with TRBD1 matching over 10 bases. The CDR3 is 18 residues long. Germline values: CDR1 SGHNT, CDR2 YENEEA. Unmatched junction bases numbered 15, after V lost 2 bases and J lost 6 bases. CDR3 residues: CASSLYLGTGASSAEAFF. DNA for the CDR3: TGTGCCAGCAGCTTATACCTTGGGACAGGGGCGAGTTCGGCTGAAGCTTTCTTT.

The rearrangement uses TRBV7-8 and TRBJ2-7; tentatively, D is TRBD2 (5 bases). Trimming removed 2 bases from V and 0 bases from J, with 11 bases in between. There are 15 residues in the CDR3. CDR1 and CDR2 (germline): SGHVS, FQNEAQ. CDR3 region: CASSLRFGNSYEQYF. Here the CDR3 DNA reads TGTGCCAGCAGCTTAAGGTTCGGGAACTCCTACGAGCAGTACTTC.

The chain carries TRBV28 and TRBJ1-2, with D possibly being TRBD1 (5 bases). Deletions cut 5 bases from V and 6 bases from J, with 22 bases between. The CDR3 spans 16 residues. Germline V gene data show CDR1 as MDHEN and CDR2 as SYDVKM. The CDR3 loop reads CASSLPRPSGENGYTF. CDR3 coding DNA: TGTGCCAGCAGTCTCCCCCGACCGTCGGGGGAGAATGGCTACACCTTC.

The chain carries TRBV4-1 and TRBJ2-3; D tentatively fits TRBD1 or TRBD2 (5 bases each). Per the germline V gene, CDR1 is MGHRA and CDR2 is YSYEKL. The V and J ends lost 4 bases and 5 bases respectively, with 31 bases between them. This CDR3 is 20 amino acids long. Here the CDR3 reads CASSRTRQGIGSVDGDTQYF. CDR3 coding DNA: TGCGCCAGCAGCCGGACAAGGCAGGGAATAGGGAGTGTGGATGGAGATACGCAGTATTTT.

The chain has TRBV6-5 and TRBJ2-2, with D perhaps matching TRBD2 (6 bases). Trimming shortened V by 6 bases and J by 4 bases, and 12 bases separated the two germline ends. This CDR3 region has 14 residues. Germline V gene data show CDR1 as MNHEY and CDR2 as SVGAGI. CDR3 in DNA: TGTGCCAGCAGACTGACGGGAGTCACCGGGGAGCTGTTTTTT. Encoded protein: CASRLTGVTGELFF.

This clone was observed a few times. The chain is built from TRBV3-1 (or the pseudogene TRBV3-2) and TRBJ2-2, with a tentative D call TRBD1 (8 bases). Trimming took off 5 bases at V and 10 bases at J, with 17 bases between the two ends. Germline-derived CDR1 and CDR2 are LGHDT and YNNKEL (reference sequence). The CDR3 extends over 14 amino acids. CDR3 bases: TGTGCCAGCAGCGCACAGGGGGGGCTCGTGGAGCTGTTTTTT. This codes for CASSAQGGLVELFF.

The chain uses TRBV5-1 and TRBJ1-2; 9 bases match TRBD1. Per germline, CDR1 SGHRS and CDR2 YFSETQ. Losses at the gene ends were 4 bases for V and 7 bases for J; bases not matched to a gene: 11. The CDR3 totals 15 residues. Written as DNA, the CDR3 is TGCGCCAGCAGCCAACGCGGGACAGGGAGAAGTGGCTACACCTTC. As protein: CASSQRGTGRSGYTF.